Reported below is one T cell receptor (beta chain). Study processing details: From ImmunoSEQ came sequences covering only the junction and carrying no quality scores, so filtering differed. Generated by immunoSEQ multiplex PCR, the TCRdb table keeps only in-frame clones and is missing some. From that table come the V and J calls and clone size; the DNA was used to work out D and trimming. The table shows more than 850,000 clones, with around 82% occurring only once. This CDR3 is built from 13 residues. V lost 5 bases, J lost 5 bases, and 9 bases lay in between. Looked up from germline, CDR1 is SGHTA and CDR2 is FQGTGA. This record belongs to a study of shared clonotypes between healthy human individuals. Background on the study: The composition of the donors was a couple of women and a few men aged 18 to 49.

The donor cohort consisted entirely of Caucasian adults residing in Nashville, Tennessee. Memory CD4+ cells were the fraction left after CD45RA+ naive selection. The rearrangement uses TRBV7-3 and TRBJ2-2; no clear D. This clonotype was sampled from a man aged 18 to 29 in good health. Some clones in this sample may be carry-over from other donors' samples. The sample comprised memory CD4+ T cells from PBMCs. Subset: CD45RA-negative fraction. CDR3 coding DNA: TGTGCCAGCAGCCCAGACCGTACCGGGGAGCTGTTTTTT. It translates to CASSPDRTGELFF.